The present entry profiles one T cell receptor beta chain with its context. With V trimmed by 2 bases and J by 3 bases, 9 bases remained unmatched. Looked up from germline, CDR1 is LGHDT and CDR2 is YNNKEL (reference sequence). This CDR3 has 16 amino acids. Source study methods: Estimation of nucleated cell counts relied on the amplification of reference gene primers. TCRdb keeps only in-frame clones here, not all; method: immunoSEQ multiplex PCR. The DNA was the basis for D and trimming; V, J and clone size are from that table. The sample has about 290,000 clones; around 85% are singletons. These data are taken from a study of blood T cell repertoires in COVID-19. Looking at the study overall: Samples representing acute and convalescent COVID-19 were sourced from the United States, Italy and Spain. PBMCs, B-cell-depleted T cells, or T cells provided the cDNA or gDNA that made up the material.

The sample comprised peripheral blood. The chain recombines TRBV3-1 (or the pseudogene TRBV3-2) with TRBJ2-7, with 8 bases that match TRBD2. The receptor's source is a woman aged 45-65 years with active or convalescent COVID-19. CDR3 bases: TGTGCCAGCAGCCAATTTATGGGTCTAGCGGGCTACGAGCAGTACTTC. This sequence encodes CASSQFMGLAGYEQYF.